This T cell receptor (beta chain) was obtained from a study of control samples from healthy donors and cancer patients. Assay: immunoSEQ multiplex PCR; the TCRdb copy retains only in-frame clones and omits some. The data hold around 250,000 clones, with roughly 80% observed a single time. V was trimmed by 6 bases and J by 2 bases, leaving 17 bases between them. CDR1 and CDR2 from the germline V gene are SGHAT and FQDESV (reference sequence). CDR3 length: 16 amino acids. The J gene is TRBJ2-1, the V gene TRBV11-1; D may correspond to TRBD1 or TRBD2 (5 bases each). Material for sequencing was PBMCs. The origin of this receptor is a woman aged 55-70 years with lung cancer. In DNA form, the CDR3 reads TGTGCCAGCAGGATGACCGGGACGCCGCCCTACAATGAGCAGTTCTTC. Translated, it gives CASRMTGTPPYNEQFF.